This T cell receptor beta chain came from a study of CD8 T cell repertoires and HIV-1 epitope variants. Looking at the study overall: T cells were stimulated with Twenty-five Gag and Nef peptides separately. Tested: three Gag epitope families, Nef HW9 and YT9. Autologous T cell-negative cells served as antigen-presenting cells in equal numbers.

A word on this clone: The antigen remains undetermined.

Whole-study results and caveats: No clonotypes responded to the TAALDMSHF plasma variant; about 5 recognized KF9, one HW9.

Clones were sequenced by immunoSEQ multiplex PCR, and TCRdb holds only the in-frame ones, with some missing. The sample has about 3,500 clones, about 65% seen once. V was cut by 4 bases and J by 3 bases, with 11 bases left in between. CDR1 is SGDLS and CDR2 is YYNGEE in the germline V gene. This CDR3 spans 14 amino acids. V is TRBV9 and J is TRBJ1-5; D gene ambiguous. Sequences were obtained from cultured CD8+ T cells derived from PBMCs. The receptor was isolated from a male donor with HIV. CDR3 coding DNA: TGTGCCAGCAGCCTGGCGGCAGACAATCAGCCCCAGCATTTT. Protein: CASSLAADNQPQHF.